This TCR beta chain appears in the sequencing data of a study of Ad26.COV2.S vaccination and SARS-CoV-2 variants (TCRdb year 2021). Notes on the research overall: Donors in the vaccine arm were drawn from COV1001, a phase I-IIa trial of Ad26.COV2.S in healthy adults that was multicentre, randomized, double-blind and placebo-controlled. Ad26.COV2.S was administered intramuscularly at 5 x 10^10 or 1 x 10^11 viral particles, either as a single shot or as two shots given 56 days apart. TCRbeta repertoire sequencing was used to assess the specificity and breadth of SARS-CoV-2-reactive T cell receptors after Ad26.COV2.S vaccination. A total of 32 samples were included in the TCR-sequenced set, comprising around 19 Ad26.COV2.S vaccine recipients, 5 placebo recipients and 8 SARS-CoV-2 convalescent individuals. Trial participants were randomized into five groups of five, in which low-dose or high-dose Ad26.COV2.S was given once or twice, or placebo was given on both occasions. Investigators remained blinded to trial group allocation during experiments and outcome assessment. General findings and caveats noted by the study authors: Substantial breadth of spike-specific CD8+ and CD4+ T cell responses was reported after vaccination. According to the authors, total T cell responses may have been underestimated by the TCR breadth and depth analyses. Non-spike TCR breadth was comparable between vaccine and placebo recipients, consistent with the vaccine containing only spike. Comparing responses between vaccine doses or regimens was not something the study was powered to do. Ad26.COV2.S recipients had higher spike-specific TCR breadth than placebo recipients (P = 0.0014).

The immunoSEQ Assay was the method used to sequence TCRbeta CDR3 regions. After extraction, genomic DNA underwent amplification by bias-controlled multiplex PCR, followed by high-throughput sequencing. In the source study's methods: To quantify the absolute abundance of each unique TCRbeta CDR3 region, sequences were collapsed and filtered. T cell fraction was estimated by normalizing TCRbeta template counts to usable DNA, which was measured by amplifying reference genes present in all nucleated cells. Repertoire TCRs were annotated as SARS-CoV-2-specific by exact matching of V gene, CDR3 amino acid sequence and J gene to a known reactive TCR set. MIRA supplied the reference SARS-CoV-2 TCR set, which was filtered for enrichment in COVID-19-positive ImmuneCODE repertoires so that public or cross-reactive TCRs were removed. Drawing on the MIRA antigens, annotated TCRs were analysed further at the level of specific ORF or position within ORF. Breadth was defined as the number of annotated unique rearrangements divided by the total number of unique productive rearrangements, and depth was defined as the summed frequency of the annotated unique rearrangements. Group comparisons of TCR breadth used two-sided Wilcoxon rank-sum tests. TCRdb provides this immuneACCESS table in a form limited to in-frame rearrangements. Some clones are lacking; in checked studies, under half of them reflect an unresolved V gene, and why the rest are absent is not known. That table supplies the V and J calls and clone size; D and trimming were determined from the DNA. For this sample the table gives about 680,000 clones, of which around 90% were detected only once. About 1.5% of the sample rests with the top ten.

The germline V gene (reference sequence) sets CDR1 to GTSNPN and CDR2 to SVGIG. Including cysteine and phenylalanine, the CDR3 has 13 amino acids. This entry keeps only the CDR3 DNA: 39 bases, framed from base 1. Here V drops 2 bases and J drops 2 bases, and the junction holds 1 base not matched to any gene. Read against the paper, the sample's treatment or condition label means: over 15 received Ad26.COV2.S at low or high dose, single or two shots; roughly five received placebo; per-sample allocation not given. Repertoires of vaccine and placebo recipients were sequenced from samples taken on day 63 after the first injection. Between 29 July and 7 August 2020, Cohort 1b enrolled 25 adults aged 18-55 years at one site in Boston, USA. Ad26.COV2.S consisted of a replication-incompetent adenovirus type 26 vector by which a prefusion-stabilized SARS-CoV-2 spike protein from the original Wuhan strain was expressed.

Details on this clone: What antigen it recognizes has not been identified. Per-nucleotide qualities are absent, and no much larger clonotype sits a single base away.

Here the chain combines TRBV30 and TRBJ2-7; the central 9 bases match TRBD1. The source material was peripheral blood, sampled in a trial of Ad26.COV2.S vaccine versus placebo. This TCR was sampled from a person aged 18 to 59 who received the Ad26.COV2.S COVID-19 vaccine or a placebo. In nucleotide form, the sequence is TGTGCCTGGAGTTGGACAGGGGCCTACGAGCAGTACTTC. This codes for CAWSWTGAYEQYF.